The clone carrying this TCR beta chain appeared a few times. The sample originates from a study of T-cell reconstitution after alpha-beta-depleted transplantation in children. With V trimmed by 2 bases and J by 0 bases, 1 base remained unmatched. The CDR3 is made up of 16 amino acids. During its preparation, the TCRbeta library received unique molecular identifiers. TCRdb called the PCR reads again in MiXCR, with one record for every CDR3 protein. Here the sample spans about 500,000 distinct CDR3 sequences, approximately 32% being singletons. V gene TRBV12-3 or TRBV12-4 combines with J gene TRBJ2-7, with 13 bases that match TRBD2. The specimen was PBMCs from the stem cell graft donor, collected from the stem cell graft. The TCR originated in a human donor who donated a stem cell graft to a child with aplastic anemia. The CDR3 nucleotides read TGTGCCAGCAGTTTAACTAGCGGGAGGGCCTCCTACGAGCAGTACTTC. This encodes CASSLTSGRASYEQYF.